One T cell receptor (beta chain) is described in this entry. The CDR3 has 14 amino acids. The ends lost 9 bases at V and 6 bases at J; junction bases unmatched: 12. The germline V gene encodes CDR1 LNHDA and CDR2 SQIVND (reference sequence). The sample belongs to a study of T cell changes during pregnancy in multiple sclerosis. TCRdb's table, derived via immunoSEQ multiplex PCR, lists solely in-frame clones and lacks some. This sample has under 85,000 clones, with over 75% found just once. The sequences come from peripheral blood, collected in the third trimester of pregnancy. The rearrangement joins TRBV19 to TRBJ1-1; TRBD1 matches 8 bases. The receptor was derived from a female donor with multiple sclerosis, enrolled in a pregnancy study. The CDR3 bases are TGTGCCAGCTACCCAGGGGGCGCTTTCCCTGAAGCTTTCTTT. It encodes CASYPGGAFPEAFF.